These T cell receptor beta chains were read from a single sample in a study of control samples from healthy donors and cancer patients. Profiled with immunoSEQ multiplex PCR; TCRdb holds only in-frame clones, not every one. The data hold about 150,000 clones, with approximately 96% observed a single time. Source material: blood. Receptor source: a man between 35 and 55 years old in good health. Both conserved end residues are part of each CDR3. A D gene is named only where the DNA matches it firmly. Clone size appears in some rows only: once, few, many, or a class for an expanded clone.

- TRBJ1-2 TRBV5-6 once CASSWGPGAGYTF TGTGCCAGCAGCTGGGGGCCCGGGGCTGGCTACACCTTC
- TRBJ2-2 TRBV11-2 - CASSFGTGELFF TGTGCCAGCAGCTTCGGCACCGGGGAGCTGTTTTTT
TRBD1 TRBJ1-1 TRBV27 - CASSLTGISNTEAFF TGTGCCAGCAGTTTGACAGGGATATCGAACACTGAAGCTTTCTTT
- TRBJ2-1 TRBV3-1/TRBV3-2 - CASSQVTVFNEQFF TGTGCCAGCAGCCAAGTGACCGTGTTCAATGAGCAGTTCTTC
TRBD1 TRBJ1-2 TRBV12-5 - CASGITDRGTYGYTF TGTGCTAGTGGGATAACGGACAGGGGGACCTATGGCTACACCTTC
TRBD1 TRBJ1-5 TRBV2 - CASSKDRTPNQPQHF TGTGCCAGCAGCAAGGACAGGACCCCGAATCAGCCCCAGCATTTT
- TRBJ1-1 TRBV4-1 - CASSQGPGRATQGEAFF TGCGCCAGCAGCCAAGGGCCTGGTAGGGCGACGCAAGGAGAAGCTTTCTTT
TRBD1 TRBJ2-3 TRBV7-9 - CASFTGVPTDTQYF TGTGCCAGCTTTACAGGGGTACCCACAGATACGCAGTATTTT
TRBD1 TRBJ1-4 TRBV5-1 - CASSLEQGLLGGEKLFF TGCGCCAGCAGCCTCGAACAGGGGCTTTTAGGAGGTGAAAAACTGTTTTTT
- TRBJ1-4 TRBV6-2/TRBV6-3 - CASSYPHEEVGEKLFF TGTGCCAGCAGTTACCCCCATGAAGAGGTGGGCGAAAAACTGTTTTTT
- TRBJ2-1 TRBV29-1 - CSVAAPNSYNEQFF TGCAGCGTTGCGGCCCCCAATTCCTACAATGAGCAGTTCTTC
- TRBJ2-1 TRBV7-9 - CASSPPRGRSGIGGEQFF TGTGCCAGCAGCCCCCCCCGTGGAAGAAGCGGCATTGGGGGAGAGCAGTTCTTC